This T cell receptor beta chain originates from a study of response to subunit inactivated influenza vaccine. Study-wide points: Each seasonal influenza vaccination, the authors suggested, recruits few new T cells.

In TCRdb, the RT-PCR reads were re-called with MiXCR into one record per CDR3 protein. The sample yields about 580,000 distinct CDR3 sequences, around 13% seen once. Germline V gives CDR1 DFQATT, CDR2 SNEGSKA (reference sequence). This CDR3 is 10 amino acids long. The V and J ends lost 4 bases and 8 bases respectively, with 8 bases between them. As for this clonotype: The antigen is unknown.

The specimen was PBMCs from blood, collected about 11 days after vaccination. J is TRBJ1-1 and V is TRBV20-1; D gene uncertain. This clonotype was obtained from a man aged 50-59 years who received an inactivated influenza vaccine. DNA of the CDR3: TGCAGTGCTATCCCTAGCGAAGCTTTCTTT. This gives the protein CSAIPSEAFF.